This T cell receptor beta chain was obtained from a study of identical twins (dated by TCRdb to the mid-2010s). Study-wide context: The study deep-sequenced TCR alpha and beta repertoires from monozygotic twins, unrelated adults of various ages and cord blood to test whether fetal clonotypes persist. To rule out contamination, replicate twin experiments were performed at different times with different library preparation protocols. Results and caveats for the whole study, not just this receptor: In beta out-of-frame sequences, excess twin sharing was weaker, because having fewer shared sequences lowered the signal-to-noise ratio. Out-of-frame TCR alpha sequences shared between twins showed an excess of low generation-probability sequences compared with coincidental sharing between unrelated individuals. Fewer insertions were carried by abundant cord blood beta clonotypes, a similar but weaker trend appeared in young adult naive repertoires, and no such trend appeared in memory repertoires. Invariant T cells such as MAIT and iNKT could partly confound zero-insertion analyses, although diverse VJ usage argued against such confounding for most clonotypes. Conclusions relied on cross-sectional statistical analysis, since the same donors could not be followed over many years. In monozygotic twins, recombination models systematically underestimated out-of-frame TCR alpha sharing, but the models matched the sharing seen between unrelated individuals.

From cysteine to phenylalanine, the CDR3 is 14 amino acids long. The only DNA kept is the CDR3, 42 bases in frame from the first base. The V end loses 11 bases and the J end loses 5 bases, and a stretch of 22 bases separates them. For CDR1 and CDR2, the germline V gene lists SGHTA and FQGTGA. This clonotype was seen more than once but under ten times. The target of this receptor is not known. No much larger clone exists at a distance of one base, and base qualities are not known. The library was generated by 5' RACE. The instrument given in TCRdb is Illumina HiSeq 2000. A universal primer binding site was introduced by template switching, and a unique molecular identifier was present in the final cDNA, enabling accurate counting of TCR cDNA molecules. Specific primers in the conserved constant-segment region were used to synthesize first-strand cDNA for TCR alpha and beta chains. To control for contamination, every cDNA library was double barcoded, receiving both a SMART-Mk sample barcode and Illumina barcodes. TruSeq adapter sequences and Illumina sample barcodes were added in two successive PCR steps. The TCR alpha and beta cDNA libraries were sequenced on the Illumina HiSeq platform using custom primers. For the original study's pipeline: MiGEC was used to process raw reads and extract unique molecular identifiers, and MiXCR was used to find CDR3 positions. For each individual, recombination models were inferred using an EM algorithm with the repgenHMM and IGoR tools. Shared clonotypes were analyzed with the tcR package in R, and sharing was normalized by the product of cloneset sizes. Out-of-frame nonproductive sequences were analyzed to study raw recombination free of thymic and clonal selection effects. TCRdb reran the public reads through fastp at Q25 and MiXCR, keeping productive beta chains. Every entry covers one CDR3 protein and lists the most common genes and DNA from its rows. In this record, the V and J calls reflect TCRdb's handling and not the investigators' own analysis. The table for this sample lists about 700,000 distinct CDR3 sequences; 8.5% to 9% of them were counted only once. Of the sample, more than 0.75% falls within the top ten clones.

Every donor in the study was a healthy Caucasian. Three pairs of female monozygotic twins, all aged about 18 to 30 years, made up the twin cohort. Peripheral blood mononuclear cells were the source from which RNA for the TCR libraries was isolated. The sample was also linked to a second study, of yellow fever vaccine responses in identical twins. As the second paper documents: The T cell response to vaccination in identical twins was reported by the authors to appear partly convergent and partly personalized. Focusing on identical twins, the study followed the T cell clones that responded to the vaccine, and did so with precision.

The rearranged segments are TRBV7-3 and TRBJ2-7; matching of 7 bases hints at TRBD1 as the D gene. The source of this sequence is a woman between 18 and 29 years old in good health. Sequencing used PBMCs. At the DNA level, the sequence is TGTGCCCTGAGAGGAGGGACAGTAGGCCACGAGCAGTACTTC. Its protein is CALRGGTVGHEQYF.